The clone carrying this T cell receptor beta chain was counted a few times. Its antigen remains unidentified. An Oncomine TCR Beta short-read assay was used to sequence the DNA from cultured CD4+ T cells. From CD4+ T cells that had been cultured, genomic DNA was extracted. TCRdb analysed the PCR reads with MiXCR anew, one entry per CDR3 protein. The table has around 8,000 distinct CDR3 sequences, 32% seen once. The sample originates from a study of vaccination and CD4 T cells after COVID-19. Noted treatment: approximately nine-day PBMC culture with coronavirus spike peptide pools or control peptides (ViraFEST assay). Those CD4+ T cells from the unexposed donor predate the COVID-19 pandemic (2011-2018). This CDR3 comprises 15 residues. In germline, CDR1 is MDHEN, CDR2 SYDVKM. The germline V and J ends were trimmed by 11 bases and 1 base, with 20 bases remaining between them.

This clonotype originated in a human donor in good health. This chain uses TRBV28 with TRBJ1-1, with a possible D match to TRBD1 (6 bases). Sequencing was carried out using CD4+ T cells from blood, cultured in vitro. The CDR3, as DNA: TGTGCCCCCAGCTCCCCCCGGGACAAGAACACTGAAGCTTTCTTT. It translates to CAPSSPRDKNTEAFF.